These T cell receptor beta chains were read from a single sample in a study of memory B cells and T cells in multiple sclerosis. Their target antigens are unknown. TCRdb's table, derived via immunoSEQ multiplex PCR, lists solely in-frame clones and lacks some. The data show over 35,000 clones, almost 85% seen once. Source material: PBMCs from blood kept in culture. The receptors were gathered from a human donor with multiple sclerosis. Both conserved end residues are part of each CDR3. A D gene is named only where the DNA matches it firmly. Only some rows state a clone size, as once, few, many or a class for expanded clones.

D	size	V	J	DNA	CDR3
TRBD2	NA	TRBV7-9	TRBJ2-5	TGTGCCAGCAGCTTAGCTCCGGGAGGGGGGGAGACCCAGTACTTC	CASSLAPGGGETQYF
TRBD1	NA	TRBV6-5	TRBJ2-5	TGTGCCAGTAAGGCCGGGACAGCTACGGAGACCCAGTACTTC	CASKAGTATETQYF
TRBD1	NA	TRBV15	TRBJ1-1	TGTGCCACCAGCGAGGGGGCCGACACTGAAGCTTTCTTT	CATSEGADTEAFF
NA	NA	TRBV27	TRBJ1-6	TGTGCCAGCACCACTACAGGACAGCCCCTCCACTTT	CASTTTGQPLHF
NA	NA	TRBV15	TRBJ1-1	TGTGCCACCAGCAGAGAGGGGATGAACACTGAAGCTTTCTTT	CATSREGMNTEAFF
NA	NA	TRBV10-1	TRBJ2-3	TGCGCCAGCAGCCTGGGGGGCTCTCGCACAGATACGCAGTATTTT	CASSLGGSRTDTQYF
NA	NA	TRBV7-9	TRBJ2-7	TGTGCCAGCAGTTGGGGCCTGGACAGTAACTACGAGCAGTACTTC	CASSWGLDSNYEQYF
TRBD2	NA	TRBV7-2	TRBJ2-5	TGTGCCAGCAGCTTAATGCGACTAGCGGGGGAAGAGACCCAGTACTTC	CASSLMRLAGEETQYF
NA	NA	TRBV27	TRBJ1-2	TGTGCCAGCAGTCGGGACGGCCGACATGGCTACACCTTC	CASSRDGRHGYTF
NA	NA	TRBV7-9	TRBJ2-3	TGTGCCAGCAGCACAGGGACTTCCAACACAGATACGCAGTATTTT	CASSTGTSNTDTQYF
TRBD1	NA	TRBV9	TRBJ1-2	TGTGCCAGCAGCCTCACAGGGGACCTAGGGTATGGCTACACCTTC	CASSLTGDLGYGYTF
NA	NA	TRBV7-2	TRBJ1-2	TGTGCCAGCAACCAACTGGAGGTGGAGGGCTACACCTTC	CASNQLEVEGYTF
NA	NA	TRBV4-1	TRBJ1-1	TGCGCCAGCAGCCATAACTTCGGGAGGGTGAACACTGAAGCTTTCTTT	CASSHNFGRVNTEAFF
TRBD1	NA	TRBV7-9	TRBJ2-1	TGTGCCAGCAGCTTGGGGACAGCCCACAATGAGCAGTTCTTC	CASSLGTAHNEQFF
TRBD1	NA	TRBV19	TRBJ1-6	TGTGCCAGTAGTGGGACCGGGACAGGGTTTTCACCCCTCCACTTT	CASSGTGTGFSPLHF
NA	few	TRBV18	TRBJ1-2	TGTGCCAGCTCACTTTACAGGGAGGGTGGCTACACCTTC	CASSLYREGGYTF
NA	few	TRBV11-2	TRBJ1-2	TGTGCCAGCAGCTTACTCCCACAGGATGGCTACACCTTC	CASSLLPQDGYTF
TRBD2	NA	TRBV7-8	TRBJ2-5	TGTGCCAGCAGCTTAGGCGCTAGCGGGGAGGAGACCCAGTACTTC	CASSLGASGEETQYF
TRBD1	NA	TRBV7-9	TRBJ1-6	TGTGCCAGCAGCTCACTCCCGGACAGGGTTTCACCCCTCCACTTT	CASSSLPDRVSPLHF
NA	NA	TRBV20-1	TRBJ1-1	TGCAGTGCTAGAGACAGTGAAGCTTTCTTT	CSARDSEAFF
NA	NA	TRBV28	TRBJ1-5	TGTGCCAGCATGTTGGATCAGCCCCAGCATTTT	CASMLDQPQHF
NA	NA	TRBV13	TRBJ1-2	TGTGCCAGCAGCTTCAAGGCAGCCTCCTATGGCTACACCTTC	CASSFKAASYGYTF
TRBD1	once	TRBV6-5	TRBJ1-5	TGTGCCAGCAGTAGGGACAGGGAATATCAGCCCCAGCATTTT	CASSRDREYQPQHF
TRBD2	NA	TRBV30	TRBJ2-1	TGTGCCTGGAGTGTGGACGGGGGGGCCTACAATGAGCAGTTCTTC	CAWSVDGGAYNEQFF
TRBD1	once	TRBV5-1	TRBJ1-1	TGCGCCAGCAGCACGGGACAGCCGAACACTGAAGCTTTCTTT	CASSTGQPNTEAFF
NA	NA	TRBV5-1	TRBJ2-1	TGCGCCAGCAGCTTGGACAGGGTGGGGTACAATGAGCAGTTCTTC	CASSLDRVGYNEQFF
NA	once	TRBV4-1	TRBJ2-7	TGCGCCAGCAGCCAAGGAATAGGTTGGTACGAGCAGTACTTC	CASSQGIGWYEQYF
TRBD1	NA	TRBV6-6	TRBJ1-2	TGTGCCAGCAGTCGACGGGTACAGGGGTTAAACTATGGCTACACCTTC	CASSRRVQGLNYGYTF
TRBD1	NA	TRBV6-5	TRBJ2-7	TGTGCCAGCAGTCCGTGGACAGGGGGCAAACTGGTGCCGTACTTC	CASSPWTGGKLVPYF
NA	NA	TRBV18	TRBJ2-6	TGTGCCAGCTCACCACCAGGCTCTGGGGCCAACGTCCTGACTTTC	CASSPPGSGANVLTF
NA	NA	TRBV19	TRBJ2-3	TGTGCCAGTAGTATAGAGTTCCTGGGGGAACCAGATACGCAGTATTTT	CASSIEFLGEPDTQYF